The clone carrying this TCR beta chain counts as large (0.1 to 1%). The record originates from a study of immune characterization of retroperitoneal liposarcoma. Germline CDR1 is MNHEY and CDR2 is SMNVEV (reference sequence). The CDR3 covers 14 residues. V was shortened by 4 bases and J by 3 bases, with 10 bases between the two germline ends. Using its own MiXCR run on the PCR reads, TCRdb lists one record per CDR3 protein. The sample contains around 10,000 distinct CDR3 sequences, over 20% of which appear only once. The rearrangement links TRBV27 to TRBJ2-1, with D tentatively TRBD2 (5 bases). The sample taken for sequencing was blood. The source is a female donor with retroperitoneal liposarcoma. Here the CDR3 reads CASSYRTGYNEQFF. The CDR3 nucleotides are TGTGCCAGCAGTTACCGGACTGGCTACAATGAGCAGTTCTTC.